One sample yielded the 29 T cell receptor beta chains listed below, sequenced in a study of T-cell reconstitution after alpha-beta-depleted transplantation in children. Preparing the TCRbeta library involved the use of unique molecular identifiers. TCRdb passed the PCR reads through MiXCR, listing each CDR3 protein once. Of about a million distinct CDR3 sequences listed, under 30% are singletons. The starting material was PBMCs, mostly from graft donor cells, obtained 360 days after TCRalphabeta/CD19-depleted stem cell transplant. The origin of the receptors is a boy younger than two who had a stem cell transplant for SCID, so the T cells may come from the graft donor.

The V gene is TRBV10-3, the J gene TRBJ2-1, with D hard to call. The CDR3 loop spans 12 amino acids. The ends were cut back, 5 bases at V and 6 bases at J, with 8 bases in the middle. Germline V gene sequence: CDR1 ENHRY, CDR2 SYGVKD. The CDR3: CAISPSGNEQFF. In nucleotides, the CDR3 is TGTGCCATCAGTCCCTCAGGCAATGAGCAGTTCTTC.

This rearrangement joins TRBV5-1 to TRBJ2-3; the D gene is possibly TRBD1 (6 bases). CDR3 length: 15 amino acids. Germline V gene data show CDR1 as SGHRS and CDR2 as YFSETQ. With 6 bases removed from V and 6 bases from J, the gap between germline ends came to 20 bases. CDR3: CASTHGGTGMDTQYF. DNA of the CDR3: TGCGCCAGCACCCATGGCGGTACAGGGATGGATACGCAGTATTTT.

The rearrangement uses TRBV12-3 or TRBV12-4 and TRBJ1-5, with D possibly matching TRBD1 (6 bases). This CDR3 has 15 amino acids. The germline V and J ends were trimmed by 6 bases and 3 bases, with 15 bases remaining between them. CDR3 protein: CASRSTGRSNQPQHF. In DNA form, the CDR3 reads TGTGCCAGCAGATCCACAGGGAGATCCAATCAGCCCCAGCATTTT.

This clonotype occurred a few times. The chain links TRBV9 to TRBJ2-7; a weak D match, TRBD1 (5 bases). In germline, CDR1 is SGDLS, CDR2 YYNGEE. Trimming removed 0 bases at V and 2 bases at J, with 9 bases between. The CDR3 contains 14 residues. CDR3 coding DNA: TGTGCCAGCAGCGTAGGTGGCAGGGCCTACGAGCAGTACTTC. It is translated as CASSVGGRAYEQYF.

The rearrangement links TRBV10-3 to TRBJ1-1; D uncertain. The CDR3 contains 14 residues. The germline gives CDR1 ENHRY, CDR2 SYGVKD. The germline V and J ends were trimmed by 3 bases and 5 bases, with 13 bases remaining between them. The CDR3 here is CAISDKGRKTEAFF. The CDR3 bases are TGTGCCATCAGTGATAAGGGAAGAAAAACTGAAGCTTTCTTT.

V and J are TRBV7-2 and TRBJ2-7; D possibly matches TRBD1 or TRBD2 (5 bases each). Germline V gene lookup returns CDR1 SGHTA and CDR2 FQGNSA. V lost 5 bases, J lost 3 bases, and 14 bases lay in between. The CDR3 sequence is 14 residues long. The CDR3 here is CASSRSRDLYEQYF. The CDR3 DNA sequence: TGTGCCAGCAGCAGGTCCCGGGACCTCTACGAGCAGTACTTC. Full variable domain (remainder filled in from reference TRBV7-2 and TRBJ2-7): GAGVSQSPSNKVTEKGKDVELRCDPISGHTALYWYRQSLGQGLEFLIYFQGNSAPDKSGLPSDRFSAERTGGSVSTLTIQRTQQEDSAVYLCASSRSRDLYEQYFGPGTRLTVT.

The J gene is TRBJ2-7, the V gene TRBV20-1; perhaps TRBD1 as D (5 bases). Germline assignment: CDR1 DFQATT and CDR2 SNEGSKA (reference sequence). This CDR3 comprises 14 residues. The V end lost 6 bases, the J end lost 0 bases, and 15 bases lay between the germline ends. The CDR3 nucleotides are TGCAGTGCCCGCCAGGGTCCTTCCTCCTACGAGCAGTACTTC. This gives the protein CSARQGPSSYEQYF.

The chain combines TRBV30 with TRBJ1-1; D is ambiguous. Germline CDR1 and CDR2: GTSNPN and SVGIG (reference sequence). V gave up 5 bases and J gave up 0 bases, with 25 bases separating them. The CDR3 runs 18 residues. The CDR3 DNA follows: TGTGCCTGGTCCCATGGGAGGACCCTTGGGCTCATGAACACTGAAGCTTTCTTT. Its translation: CAWSHGRTLGLMNTEAFF.

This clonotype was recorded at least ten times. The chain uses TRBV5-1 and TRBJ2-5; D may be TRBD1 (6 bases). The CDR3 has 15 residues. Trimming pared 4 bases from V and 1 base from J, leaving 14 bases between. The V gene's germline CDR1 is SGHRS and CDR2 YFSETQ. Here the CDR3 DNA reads TGCGCCAGCAGCGCGAGATGGACAGCCCAAGAGACCCAGTACTTC. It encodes CASSARWTAQETQYF.

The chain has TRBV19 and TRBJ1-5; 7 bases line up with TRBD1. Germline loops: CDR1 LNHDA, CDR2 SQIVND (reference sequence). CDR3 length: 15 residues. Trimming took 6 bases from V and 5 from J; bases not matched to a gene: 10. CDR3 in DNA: TGTGCCAGTAGGAGTAAGGGACAGATTTATCAGCCCCAGCATTTT. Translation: CASRSKGQIYQPQHF. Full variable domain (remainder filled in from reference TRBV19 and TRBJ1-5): DGGITQSPKYLFRKEGQNVTLSCEQNLNHDAMYWYRQDPGQGLRLIYYSQIVNDFQKGDIAEGYSVSREKKESFPLTVTSAQKNPTAFYLCASRSKGQIYQPQHFGDGTRLSIL.

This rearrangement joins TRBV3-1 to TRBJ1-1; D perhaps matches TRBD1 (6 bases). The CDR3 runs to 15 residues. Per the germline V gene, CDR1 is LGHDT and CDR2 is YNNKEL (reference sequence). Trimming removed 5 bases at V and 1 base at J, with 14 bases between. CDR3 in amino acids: CASSMDSFSNTEAFF. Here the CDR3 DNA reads TGTGCCAGCAGCATGGACAGTTTTTCGAACACTGAAGCTTTCTTT.

CDR3 nucleotide sequence: TGTGCCAGCAGTTACTCGATGGGGGGCTATGGCTACACCTTC. This codes for CASSYSMGGYGYTF. V and J are TRBV6-5 and TRBJ1-2; TRBD1 might be the D (5 bases). Trimming pared 0 bases from V and 4 bases from J, leaving 9 bases between. CDR1 MNHEY and CDR2 SVGAGI come from the germline V gene. This CDR3 has 14 residues.

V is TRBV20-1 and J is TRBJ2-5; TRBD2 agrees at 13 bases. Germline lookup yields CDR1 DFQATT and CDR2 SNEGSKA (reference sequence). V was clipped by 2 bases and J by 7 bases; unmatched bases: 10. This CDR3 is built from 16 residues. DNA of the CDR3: TGCAGTGCTAGACCCCGACTAGCGGGGGGTATGGTGACCCAGTACTTC. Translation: CSARPRLAGGMVTQYF.

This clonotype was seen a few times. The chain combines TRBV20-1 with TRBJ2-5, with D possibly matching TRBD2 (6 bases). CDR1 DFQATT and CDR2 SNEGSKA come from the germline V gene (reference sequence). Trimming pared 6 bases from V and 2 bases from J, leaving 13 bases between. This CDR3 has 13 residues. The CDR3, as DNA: TGCAGTGCCGTACGGGGGTGGCAAGAGACCCAGTACTTC. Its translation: CSAVRGWQETQYF.

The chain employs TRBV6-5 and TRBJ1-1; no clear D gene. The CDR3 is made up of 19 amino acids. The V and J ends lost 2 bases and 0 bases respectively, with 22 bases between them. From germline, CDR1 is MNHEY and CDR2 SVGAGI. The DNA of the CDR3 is TGTGCCAGCAGTTACACAAACCTGGACGGATGGAGATTGAACACTGAAGCTTTCTTT. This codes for CASSYTNLDGWRLNTEAFF.

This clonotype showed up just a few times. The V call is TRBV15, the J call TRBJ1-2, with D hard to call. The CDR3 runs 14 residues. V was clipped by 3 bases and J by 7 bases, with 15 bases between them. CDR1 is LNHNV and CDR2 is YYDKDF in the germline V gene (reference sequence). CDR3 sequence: CATSRDGSQSGYTF. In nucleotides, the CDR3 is TGTGCCACCAGCAGGGACGGGTCCCAATCTGGCTACACCTTC.

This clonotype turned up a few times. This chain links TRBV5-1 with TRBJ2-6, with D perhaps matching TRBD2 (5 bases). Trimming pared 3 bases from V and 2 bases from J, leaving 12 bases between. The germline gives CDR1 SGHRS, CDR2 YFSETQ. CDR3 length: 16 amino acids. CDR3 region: CASSYRPGTGANVLTF. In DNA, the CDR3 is TGCGCCAGCAGCTATCGCCCGGGGACTGGGGCCAACGTCCTGACTTTC.

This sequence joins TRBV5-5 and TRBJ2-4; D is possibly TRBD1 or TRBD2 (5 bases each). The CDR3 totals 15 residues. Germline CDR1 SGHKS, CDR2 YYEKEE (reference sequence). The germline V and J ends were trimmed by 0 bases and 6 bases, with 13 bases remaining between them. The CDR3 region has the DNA TGTGCCAGCAGCTTGGTGGTGGGGGTCGGAAACATTCAGTACTTC. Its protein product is CASSLVVGVGNIQYF.

CDR3 DNA sequence: TGCAGTGCCCCAGGGTATGGGCGGACCCAGTACTTC. Translated, it gives CSAPGYGRTQYF. The chain is built from TRBV20-1 and TRBJ2-5; tentatively, D is TRBD1 (5 bases). The germline CDR1 and CDR2 sequences are DFQATT and SNEGSKA (reference sequence). CDR3 length: 12 amino acids. Trimming removed 6 bases from V and 7 bases from J, with 15 bases in between.

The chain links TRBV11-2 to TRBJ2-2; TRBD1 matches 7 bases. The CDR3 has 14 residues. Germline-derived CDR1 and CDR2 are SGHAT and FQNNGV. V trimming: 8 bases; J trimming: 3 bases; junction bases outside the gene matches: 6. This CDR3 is CASWGRGYTGELFF. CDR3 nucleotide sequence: TGTGCCAGCTGGGGCAGGGGGTACACCGGGGAGCTGTTTTTT.

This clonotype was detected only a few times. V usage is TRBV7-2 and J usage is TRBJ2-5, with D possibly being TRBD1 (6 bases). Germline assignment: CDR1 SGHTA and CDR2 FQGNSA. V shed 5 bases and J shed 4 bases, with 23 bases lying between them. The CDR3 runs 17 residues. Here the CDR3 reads CASSLALLGRGRETQYF. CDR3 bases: TGTGCCAGCAGCCTGGCCCTATTGGGCAGGGGAAGAGAGACCCAGTACTTC. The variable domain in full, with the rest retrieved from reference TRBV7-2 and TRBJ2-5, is GAGVSQSPSNKVTEKGKDVELRCDPISGHTALYWYRQSLGQGLEFLIYFQGNSAPDKSGLPSDRFSAERTGGSVSTLTIQRTQQEDSAVYLCASSLALLGRGRETQYFGPGTRLLVL.

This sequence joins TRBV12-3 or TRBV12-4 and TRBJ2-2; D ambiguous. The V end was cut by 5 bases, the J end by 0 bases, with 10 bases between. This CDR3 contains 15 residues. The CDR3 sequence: CASSVRVSNTGELFF. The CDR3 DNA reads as TGTGCCAGCAGTGTCCGGGTTTCGAACACCGGGGAGCTGTTTTTT.

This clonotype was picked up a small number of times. The CDR3 nucleotides are TGCAGTGCTAGAGCCCCTGGGGAGATCCTGATCACAGGGGGCGAGGGTACGCAGTATTTT. Encoded protein: CSARAPGEILITGGEGTQYF. The V call is TRBV20-1, the J call TRBJ2-3, with 9 bases matching TRBD1. Trimming cost V 1 base and J 8 bases; bases outside gene matches: 25. This CDR3 contains 20 residues. In germline, CDR1 is DFQATT, CDR2 SNEGSKA (reference sequence).

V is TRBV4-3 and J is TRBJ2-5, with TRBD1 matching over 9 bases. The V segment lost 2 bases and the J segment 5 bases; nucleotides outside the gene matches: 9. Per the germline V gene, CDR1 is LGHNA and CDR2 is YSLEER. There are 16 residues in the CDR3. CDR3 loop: CASSQYVGTGSETQYF. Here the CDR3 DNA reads TGCGCCAGCAGCCAATACGTAGGGACAGGGTCGGAGACCCAGTACTTC.

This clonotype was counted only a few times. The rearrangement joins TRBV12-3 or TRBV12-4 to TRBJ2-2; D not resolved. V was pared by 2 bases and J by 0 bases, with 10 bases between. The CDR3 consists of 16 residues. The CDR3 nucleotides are TGTGCCAGCAGTTTACCGGCAACCGCGAACACCGGGGAGCTGTTTTTT. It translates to CASSLPATANTGELFF.

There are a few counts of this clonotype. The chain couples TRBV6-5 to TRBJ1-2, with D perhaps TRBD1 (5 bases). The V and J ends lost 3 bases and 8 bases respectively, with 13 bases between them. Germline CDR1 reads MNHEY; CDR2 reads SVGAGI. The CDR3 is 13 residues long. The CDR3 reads CASSYTGTQGYTF. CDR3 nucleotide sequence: TGTGCCAGCAGTTATACCGGGACTCAGGGCTACACCTTC.

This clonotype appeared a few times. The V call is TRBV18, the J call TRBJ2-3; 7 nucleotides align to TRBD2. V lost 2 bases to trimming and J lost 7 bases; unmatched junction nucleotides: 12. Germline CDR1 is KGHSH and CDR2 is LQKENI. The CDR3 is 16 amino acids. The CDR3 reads CASSPFEGLAVYTQYF. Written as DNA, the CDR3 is TGTGCCAGCTCACCATTCGAAGGCCTAGCGGTTTATACGCAGTATTTT.

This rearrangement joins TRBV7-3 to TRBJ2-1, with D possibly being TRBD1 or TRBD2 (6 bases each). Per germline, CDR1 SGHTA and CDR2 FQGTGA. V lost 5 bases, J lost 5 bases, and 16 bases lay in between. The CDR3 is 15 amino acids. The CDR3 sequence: CASSQTWGANNEQFF. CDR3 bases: TGTGCCAGCAGCCAAACTTGGGGGGCGAACAATGAGCAGTTCTTC.

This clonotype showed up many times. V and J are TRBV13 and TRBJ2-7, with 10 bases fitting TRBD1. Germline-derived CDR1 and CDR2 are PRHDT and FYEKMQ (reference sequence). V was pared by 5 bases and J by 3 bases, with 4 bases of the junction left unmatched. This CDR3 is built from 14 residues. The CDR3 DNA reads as TGTGCCAGCAGCAGACAGGGGGCGGGCTACGAGCAGTACTTC. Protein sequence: CASSRQGAGYEQYF.